The 9 T cell receptor beta chains given below trace back to one sample, sequenced in a study of T-cell memory formation after mild COVID-19. TCRdb re-called the 5' RACE reads through MiXCR, storing one row per CDR3 protein. The sample lists about 270,000 distinct CDR3 sequences, roughly 17% seen once, with 23% in the top ten. What was sequenced was PBMCs or a T cell subset sorted from them (not recorded which). Receptor source: a man between 18 and 35 years old who had mild COVID-19 (a few samples of this study predate the infection). Cell type and time point are not known.

This clonotype was observed at least ten times. CDR3 coding DNA: TGTGCCAGCAGCCAACTCGGGACAGGGCCCTACAATGAGCAGTTCTTC. This sequence encodes CASSQLGTGPYNEQFF. V and J are TRBV12-3 or TRBV12-4 and TRBJ2-1, with TRBD1 identical over 9 bases. The length of the CDR3 is 16 residues. The J segment lost 2 bases and the V segment lost 6 bases, leaving 8 bases of the junction unmatched.

V gene TRBV28 combines with J gene TRBJ1-1; no reliable D call. The germline V gene has CDR1 MDHEN and CDR2 SYDVKM. This CDR3 comprises 14 residues. Trimming removed 7 bases at V and 0 bases at J, with 12 bases between. CDR3 nucleotides: TGTGCCAGCATCCCCAGTCACCTGAACACTGAAGCTTTCTTT. Its protein product is CASIPSHLNTEAFF.

This clonotype came up a few times. The rearrangement joins TRBV20-1 to TRBJ1-2; D unclear. There are 14 residues in the CDR3. The ends were cut back, 3 bases at V and 7 bases at J, with 18 bases in the middle. From germline, CDR1 is DFQATT and CDR2 SNEGSKA (reference sequence). CDR3 in amino acids: CSARPGDSLGGYTF. CDR3 coding DNA: TGCAGTGCTAGGCCGGGAGATTCCTTGGGTGGCTACACCTTC.

This clonotype was seen at least ten times. The rearrangement uses TRBV11-1 and TRBJ1-6; maybe TRBD1 (5 bases). Trimming left V 2 bases short and J 10 bases short, with 9 bases between. Germline V CDR1 and CDR2: SGHAT, FQDESV (reference sequence). The CDR3 totals 13 residues. The CDR3 sequence is CASSLQGRSPLHF. The CDR3 coding sequence is TGTGCCAGCAGCTTACAGGGTCGGTCACCCCTCCACTTT. The full variable domain, completed using reference TRBV11-1 and TRBJ1-6, is EAEVAQSPRYKITEKSQAVAFWCDPISGHATLYWYRQILGQGPELLVQFQDESVVDDSQLPKDRFSAERLKGVDSTLKIQPAELGDSAMYLCASSLQGRSPLHFGNGTRLTVT.

This clonotype occurred a few times. The V gene is TRBV19, the J gene TRBJ1-2; the match to TRBD1 covers 7 bases. Germline CDR1 LNHDA, CDR2 SQIVND (reference sequence). The CDR3 is 13 amino acids. The V and J ends lost 7 bases and 5 bases, in that order; junction bases with no gene match: 7. CDR3 amino acids: CASKTTGPYGYTF. CDR3 nucleotide sequence: TGTGCCAGTAAAACGACAGGGCCTTATGGCTACACCTTC.

The J gene is TRBJ2-7, the V gene TRBV5-1; D possibly matches TRBD1 or TRBD2 (5 bases each). Trimming left V 0 bases short and J 5 bases short, with 9 bases between. CDR1 and CDR2 from the germline V gene are SGHRS and YFSETQ. There are 13 residues in the CDR3. As DNA, the CDR3 is TGCGCCAGCAGCTTGGTGTCGGGGCACGAGCAGTACGTC. This gives the protein CASSLVSGHEQYV.

The genes are TRBV19 and TRBJ1-5; D possibly corresponds to TRBD1 (5 bases). The V gene's germline CDR1 is LNHDA and CDR2 SQIVND (reference sequence). The CDR3 has 12 amino acids. Trimming took off 6 bases at V and 2 bases at J, with 5 bases between the two ends. CDR3: CASRQGNQPQHF. The CDR3 DNA sequence: TGTGCCAGTAGACAGGGCAATCAGCCCCAGCATTTT.

A few counts support this clonotype. The genes are TRBV5-5 and TRBJ1-5; tentatively, D is TRBD1 (5 bases). The germline V gene has CDR1 SGHKS and CDR2 YYEKEE (reference sequence). V lost 4 bases, J lost 4 bases, and 12 bases lay in between. The CDR3 is made up of 14 amino acids. The CDR3 reads CASSRDLVNQPQHF. The DNA for the CDR3 is TGTGCCAGCAGCCGGGACCTAGTGAATCAGCCCCAGCATTTT.

The rearrangement uses TRBV7-2 and TRBJ2-3; either TRBD1 or TRBD2 may supply D (6 bases each). With 1 base removed from V and 0 bases from J, the gap between germline ends came to 11 bases. CDR1 and CDR2 (germline): SGHTA, FQGNSA. CDR3 length: 16 amino acids. The chain's CDR3 is CASSLDGGLSTDTQYF. In DNA form, the CDR3 reads TGTGCCAGCAGCTTAGACGGGGGCCTTAGCACAGATACGCAGTATTTT.